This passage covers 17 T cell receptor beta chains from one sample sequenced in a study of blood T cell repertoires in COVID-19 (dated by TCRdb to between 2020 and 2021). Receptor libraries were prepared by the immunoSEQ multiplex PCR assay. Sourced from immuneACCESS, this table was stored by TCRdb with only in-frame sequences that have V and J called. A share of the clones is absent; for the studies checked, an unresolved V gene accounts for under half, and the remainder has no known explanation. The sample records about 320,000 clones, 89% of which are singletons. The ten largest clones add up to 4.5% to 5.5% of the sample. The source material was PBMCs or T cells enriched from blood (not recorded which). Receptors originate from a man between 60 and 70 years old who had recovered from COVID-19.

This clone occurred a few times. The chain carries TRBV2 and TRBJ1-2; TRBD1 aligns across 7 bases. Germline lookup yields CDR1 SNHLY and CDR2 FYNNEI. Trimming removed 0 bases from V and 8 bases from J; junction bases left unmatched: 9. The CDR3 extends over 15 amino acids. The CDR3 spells CASSEARGRGQGYTF. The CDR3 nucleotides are TGTGCCAGCAGTGAAGCGCGGGGAAGGGGGCAGGGCTACACCTTC. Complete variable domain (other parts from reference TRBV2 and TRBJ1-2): EPEVTQTPSHQVTQMGQEVILRCVPISNHLYFYWYRQILGQKVEFLVSFYNNEISEKSEIFDDQFSVERPDGSNFTLKIRSTKLEDSAMYFCASSEARGRGQGYTFGSGTRLTVV.

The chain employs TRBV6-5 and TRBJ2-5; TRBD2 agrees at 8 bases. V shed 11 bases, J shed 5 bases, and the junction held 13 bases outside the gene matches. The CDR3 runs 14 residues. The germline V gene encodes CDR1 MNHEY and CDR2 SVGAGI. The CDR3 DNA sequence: TGTGCCGCCCAAACGAGCGGGAGACGGGAGACCCAGTACTTC. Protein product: CAAQTSGRRETQYF.

The CDR3 region has the DNA TGTGCCAGCAGCTCTCGGGGACAGGGTTCCCAGCCCCAGCATTTT. This gives the protein CASSSRGQGSQPQHF. V gene TRBV7-2 combines with J gene TRBJ1-5; 9 bases line up with TRBD1. CDR3 length: 15 residues. V was pared by 4 bases and J by 7 bases, with 8 bases of the junction left unmatched. Germline CDR1 and CDR2: SGHTA and FQGNSA.

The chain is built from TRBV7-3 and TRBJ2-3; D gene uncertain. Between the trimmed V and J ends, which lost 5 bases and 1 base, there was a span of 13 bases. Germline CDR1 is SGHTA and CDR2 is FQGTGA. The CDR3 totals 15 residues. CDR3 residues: CASSLDSSGTDTQYF. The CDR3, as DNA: TGTGCCAGCAGCCTAGACTCTTCCGGCACAGATACGCAGTATTTT.

The DNA of the CDR3 is TGTGCCAGCAGCCAAGAGACTAGCGGGCCCTACGAGCAGTACTTC. It is translated as CASSQETSGPYEQYF. The chain combines TRBV4-2 with TRBJ2-7, with 10 bases aligning to TRBD2. The CDR3 has 15 residues. Germline CDR1 and CDR2: LGHNA and YNFKEQ. V lost 0 bases to trimming and J lost 2 bases; unmatched junction nucleotides: 1.

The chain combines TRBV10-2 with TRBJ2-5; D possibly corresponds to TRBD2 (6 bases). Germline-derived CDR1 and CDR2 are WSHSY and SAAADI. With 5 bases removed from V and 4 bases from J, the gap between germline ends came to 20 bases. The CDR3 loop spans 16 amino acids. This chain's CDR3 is CASSRQLAISPETQYF. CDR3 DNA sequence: TGCGCCAGCAGTCGTCAACTAGCAATTTCCCCAGAGACCCAGTACTTC.

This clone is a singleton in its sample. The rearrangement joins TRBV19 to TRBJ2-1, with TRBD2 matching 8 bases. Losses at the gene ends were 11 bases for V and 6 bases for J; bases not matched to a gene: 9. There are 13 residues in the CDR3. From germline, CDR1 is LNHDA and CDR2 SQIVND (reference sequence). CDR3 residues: CAGGTRIGNEQFF. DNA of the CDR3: TGTGCCGGAGGGACTAGAATAGGCAATGAGCAGTTCTTC.

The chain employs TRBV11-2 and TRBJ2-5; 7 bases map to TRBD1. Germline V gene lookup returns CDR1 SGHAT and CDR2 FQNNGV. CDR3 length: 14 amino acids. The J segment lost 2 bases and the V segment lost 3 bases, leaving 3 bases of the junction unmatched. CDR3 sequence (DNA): TGTGCCAGCAGCTTTACCAGGGGGCAAGAGACCCAGTACTTC. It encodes CASSFTRGQETQYF.

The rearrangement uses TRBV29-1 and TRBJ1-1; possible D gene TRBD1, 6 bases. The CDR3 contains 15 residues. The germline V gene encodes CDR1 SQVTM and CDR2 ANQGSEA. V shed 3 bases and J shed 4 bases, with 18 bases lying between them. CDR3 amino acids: CSVDNPWGGGTEAFF. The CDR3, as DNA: TGCAGCGTTGATAACCCCTGGGGAGGGGGCACTGAAGCTTTCTTT.

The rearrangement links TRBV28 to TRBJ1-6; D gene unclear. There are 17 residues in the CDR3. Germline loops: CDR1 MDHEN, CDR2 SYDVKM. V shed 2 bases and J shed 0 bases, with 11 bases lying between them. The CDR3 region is CASSLGSSSSYNSPLHF. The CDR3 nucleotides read TGTGCCAGCAGTTTAGGGTCGTCTAGCTCCTATAATTCACCCCTCCACTTT.

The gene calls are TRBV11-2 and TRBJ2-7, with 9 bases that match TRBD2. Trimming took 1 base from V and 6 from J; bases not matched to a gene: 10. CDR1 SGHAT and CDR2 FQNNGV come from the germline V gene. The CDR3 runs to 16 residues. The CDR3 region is CASSLVAGALSVEQYF. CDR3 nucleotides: TGTGCCAGCAGCTTAGTAGCGGGAGCACTTTCTGTCGAGCAGTACTTC.

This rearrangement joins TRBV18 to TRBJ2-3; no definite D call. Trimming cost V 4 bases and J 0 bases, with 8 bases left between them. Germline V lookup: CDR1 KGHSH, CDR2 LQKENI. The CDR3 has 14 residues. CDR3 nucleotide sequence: TGTGCCAGCTCACTAGCTCCTAGCACAGATACGCAGTATTTT. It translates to CASSLAPSTDTQYF.

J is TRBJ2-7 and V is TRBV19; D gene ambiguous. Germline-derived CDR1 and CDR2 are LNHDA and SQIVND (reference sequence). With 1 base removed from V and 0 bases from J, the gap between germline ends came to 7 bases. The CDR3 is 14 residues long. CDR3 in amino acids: CASSIGAGSYEQYF. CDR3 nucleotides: TGTGCCAGTAGTATAGGCGCTGGCTCCTACGAGCAGTACTTC.

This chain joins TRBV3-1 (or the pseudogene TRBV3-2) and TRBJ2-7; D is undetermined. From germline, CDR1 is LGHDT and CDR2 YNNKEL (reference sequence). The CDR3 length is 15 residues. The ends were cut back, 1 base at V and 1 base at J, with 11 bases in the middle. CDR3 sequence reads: CASSQVVVSSYEQYF. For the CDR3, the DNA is TGTGCCAGCAGCCAAGTAGTCGTCTCGTCCTACGAGCAGTACTTC.

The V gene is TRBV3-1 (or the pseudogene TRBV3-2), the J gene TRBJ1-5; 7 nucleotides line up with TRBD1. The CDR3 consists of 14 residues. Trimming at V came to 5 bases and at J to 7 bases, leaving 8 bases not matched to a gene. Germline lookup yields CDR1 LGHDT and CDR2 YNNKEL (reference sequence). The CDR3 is CASSNRGRRQPQHF. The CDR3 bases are TGTGCCAGCAGCAACAGGGGACGGAGGCAGCCCCAGCATTTT.

CDR3 loop: CAISEASPTPYEQYF. CDR3 DNA: TGTGCCATCAGTGAGGCGAGCCCTACCCCATACGAGCAGTACTTC. This chain links TRBV10-3 with TRBJ2-7; D gene ambiguous. V was shortened by 2 bases and J by 4 bases, with 15 bases between the two germline ends. Germline V gene data show CDR1 as ENHRY and CDR2 as SYGVKD. CDR3 length equals 15 residues.

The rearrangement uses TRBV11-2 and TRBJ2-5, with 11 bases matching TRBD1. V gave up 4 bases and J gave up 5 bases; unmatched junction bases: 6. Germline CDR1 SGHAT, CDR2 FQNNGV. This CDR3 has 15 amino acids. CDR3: CASSYWTGGEETQYF. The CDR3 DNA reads TGTGCCAGCAGCTACTGGACAGGGGGCGAGGAGACCCAGTACTTC.